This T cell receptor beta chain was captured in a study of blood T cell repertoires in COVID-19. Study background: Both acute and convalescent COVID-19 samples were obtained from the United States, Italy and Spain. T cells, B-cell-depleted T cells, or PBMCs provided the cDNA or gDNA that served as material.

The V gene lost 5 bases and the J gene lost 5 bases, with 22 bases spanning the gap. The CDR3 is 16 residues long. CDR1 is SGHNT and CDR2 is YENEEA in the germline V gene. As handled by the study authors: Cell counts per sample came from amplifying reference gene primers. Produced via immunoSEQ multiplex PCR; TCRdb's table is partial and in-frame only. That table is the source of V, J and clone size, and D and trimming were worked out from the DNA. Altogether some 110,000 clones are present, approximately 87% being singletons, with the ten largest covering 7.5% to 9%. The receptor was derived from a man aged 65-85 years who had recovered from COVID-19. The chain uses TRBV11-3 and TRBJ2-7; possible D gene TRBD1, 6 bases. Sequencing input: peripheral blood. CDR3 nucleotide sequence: TGTGCCAGCAGCCTAGGCCCCTCAACAGGGTGGGACGAGCAGTACTTC. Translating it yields CASSLGPSTGWDEQYF.